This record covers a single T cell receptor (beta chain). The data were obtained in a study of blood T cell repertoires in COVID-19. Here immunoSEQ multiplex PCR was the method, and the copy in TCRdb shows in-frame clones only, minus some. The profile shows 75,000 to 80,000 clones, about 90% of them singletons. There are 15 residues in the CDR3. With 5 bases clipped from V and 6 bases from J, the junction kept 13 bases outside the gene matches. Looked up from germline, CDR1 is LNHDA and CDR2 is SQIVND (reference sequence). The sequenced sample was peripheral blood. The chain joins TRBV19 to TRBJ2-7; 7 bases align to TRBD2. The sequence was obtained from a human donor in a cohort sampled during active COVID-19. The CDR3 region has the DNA TGTGCCAGTAGTCCCCGGGCCTCAGCGGGGCTCGAGCAGTACTTC. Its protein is CASSPRASAGLEQYF.